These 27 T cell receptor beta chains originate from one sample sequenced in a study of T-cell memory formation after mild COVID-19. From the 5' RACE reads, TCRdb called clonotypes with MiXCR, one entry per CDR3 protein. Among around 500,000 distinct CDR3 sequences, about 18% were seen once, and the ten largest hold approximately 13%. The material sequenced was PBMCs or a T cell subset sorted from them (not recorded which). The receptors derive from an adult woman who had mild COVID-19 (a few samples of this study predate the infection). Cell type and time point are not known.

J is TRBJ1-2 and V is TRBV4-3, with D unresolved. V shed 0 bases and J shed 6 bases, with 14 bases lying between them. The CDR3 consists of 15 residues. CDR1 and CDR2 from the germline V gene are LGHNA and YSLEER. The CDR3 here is CASSQDSVRVDGYTF. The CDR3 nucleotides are TGCGCCAGCAGCCAAGATTCCGTGCGTGTCGATGGCTACACCTTC.

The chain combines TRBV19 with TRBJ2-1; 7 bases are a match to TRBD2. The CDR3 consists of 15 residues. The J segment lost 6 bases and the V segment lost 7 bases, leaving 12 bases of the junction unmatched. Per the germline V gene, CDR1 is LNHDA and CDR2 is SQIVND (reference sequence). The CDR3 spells CASTLLSGGGNEQFF. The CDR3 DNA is TGTGCCAGTACCCTTTTATCGGGAGGTGGCAATGAGCAGTTCTTC. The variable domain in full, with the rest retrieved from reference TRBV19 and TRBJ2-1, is DGGITQSPKYLFRKEGQNVTLSCEQNLNHDAMYWYRQDPGQGLRLIYYSQIVNDFQKGDIAEGYSVSREKKESFPLTVTSAQKNPTAFYLCASTLLSGGGNEQFFGPGTRLTVL.

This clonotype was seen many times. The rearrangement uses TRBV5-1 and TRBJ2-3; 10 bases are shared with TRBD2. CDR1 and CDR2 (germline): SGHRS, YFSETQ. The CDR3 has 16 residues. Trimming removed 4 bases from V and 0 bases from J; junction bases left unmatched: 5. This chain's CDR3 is CASSDKREGSTDTQYF. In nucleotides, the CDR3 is TGCGCCAGCAGCGATAAGCGGGAGGGGAGCACAGATACGCAGTATTTT.

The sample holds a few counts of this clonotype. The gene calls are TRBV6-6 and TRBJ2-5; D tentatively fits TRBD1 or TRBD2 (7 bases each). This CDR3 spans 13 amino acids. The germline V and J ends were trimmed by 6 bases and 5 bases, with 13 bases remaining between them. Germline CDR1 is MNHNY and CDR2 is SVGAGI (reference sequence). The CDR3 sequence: CASRSRGGETQYF. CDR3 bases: TGTGCCAGCAGGAGCAGGGGGGGGGAGACCCAGTACTTC.

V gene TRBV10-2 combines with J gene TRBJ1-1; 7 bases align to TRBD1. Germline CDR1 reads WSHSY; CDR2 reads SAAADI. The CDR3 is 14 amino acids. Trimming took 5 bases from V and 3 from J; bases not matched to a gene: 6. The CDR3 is CASSYRGVDTEAFF. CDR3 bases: TGCGCCAGCAGTTACAGGGGAGTAGACACTGAAGCTTTCTTT.

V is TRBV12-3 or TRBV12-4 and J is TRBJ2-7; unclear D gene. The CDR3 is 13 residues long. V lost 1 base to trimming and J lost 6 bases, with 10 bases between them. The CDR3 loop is CASSLDQEGEQYF. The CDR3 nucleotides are TGTGCCAGCAGTTTAGACCAGGAAGGCGAGCAGTACTTC.

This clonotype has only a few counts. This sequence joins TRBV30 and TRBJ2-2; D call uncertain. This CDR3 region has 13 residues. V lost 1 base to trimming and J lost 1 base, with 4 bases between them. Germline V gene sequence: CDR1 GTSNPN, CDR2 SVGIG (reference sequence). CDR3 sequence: CAWSALNTGELFF. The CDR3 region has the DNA TGTGCCTGGAGTGCTCTGAACACCGGGGAGCTGTTTTTT.

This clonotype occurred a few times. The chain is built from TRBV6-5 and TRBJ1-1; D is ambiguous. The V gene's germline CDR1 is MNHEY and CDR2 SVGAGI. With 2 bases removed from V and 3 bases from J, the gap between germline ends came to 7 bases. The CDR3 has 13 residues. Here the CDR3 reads CASSYEGDTEAFF. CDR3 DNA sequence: TGTGCCAGCAGTTACGAGGGAGACACTGAAGCTTTCTTT.

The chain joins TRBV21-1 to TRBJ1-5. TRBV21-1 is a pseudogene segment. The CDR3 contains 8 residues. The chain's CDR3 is CVNQPQHF. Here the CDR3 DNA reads TGTGTTAATCAGCCCCAGCATTTT.

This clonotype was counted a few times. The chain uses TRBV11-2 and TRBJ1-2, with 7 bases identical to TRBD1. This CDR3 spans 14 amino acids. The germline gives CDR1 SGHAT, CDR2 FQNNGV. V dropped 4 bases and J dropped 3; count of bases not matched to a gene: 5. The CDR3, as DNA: TGTGCCAGCAGCTGGGGGCAGGGGGACTATGGCTACACCTTC. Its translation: CASSWGQGDYGYTF.

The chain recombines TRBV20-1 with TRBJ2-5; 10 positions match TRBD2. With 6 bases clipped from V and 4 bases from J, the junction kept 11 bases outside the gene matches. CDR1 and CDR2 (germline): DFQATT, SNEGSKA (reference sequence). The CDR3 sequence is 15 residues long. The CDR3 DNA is TGCAGTGCCTTGAAGCGGGGGGGCCTGAGAGAGACCCAGTACTTC. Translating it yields CSALKRGGLRETQYF.

The DNA of the CDR3 is TGTGCCAGCAGCACTAGCGGGAGAGGTACAGATACGCAGTATTTT. It encodes CASSTSGRGTDTQYF. The chain uses TRBV5-4 and TRBJ2-3; 11 bases match TRBD2. Germline loops: CDR1 SGHNT, CDR2 YYREEE (reference sequence). The CDR3 extends over 15 amino acids. V shed 4 bases and J 3 bases; nucleotides not matched to a gene: 4.

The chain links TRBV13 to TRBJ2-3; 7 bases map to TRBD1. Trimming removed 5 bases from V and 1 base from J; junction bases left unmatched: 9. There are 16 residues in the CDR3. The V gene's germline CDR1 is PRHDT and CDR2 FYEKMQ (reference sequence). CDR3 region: CASSPIGQEGTDTQYF. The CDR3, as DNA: TGTGCCAGCAGCCCTATCGGACAGGAGGGCACAGATACGCAGTATTTT. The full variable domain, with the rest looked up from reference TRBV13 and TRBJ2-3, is AAGVIQSPRHLIKEKRETATLKCYPIPRHDTVYWYQQGPGQDPQFLISFYEKMQSDKGSIPDRFSAQQFSDYHSELNMSSLELGDSALYFCASSPIGQEGTDTQYFGPGTRLTVL.

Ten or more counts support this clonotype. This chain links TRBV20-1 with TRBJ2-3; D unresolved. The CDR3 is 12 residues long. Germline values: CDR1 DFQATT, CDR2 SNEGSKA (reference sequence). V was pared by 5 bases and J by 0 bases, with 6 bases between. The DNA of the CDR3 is TGCAGTGCTCCTACTAGCACAGATACGCAGTATTTT. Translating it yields CSAPTSTDTQYF.

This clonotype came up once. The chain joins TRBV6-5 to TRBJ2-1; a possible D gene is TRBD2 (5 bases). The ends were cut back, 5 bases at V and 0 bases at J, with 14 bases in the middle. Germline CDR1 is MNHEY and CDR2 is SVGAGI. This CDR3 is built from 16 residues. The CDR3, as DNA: TGTGCCAGCAGTGCGGAGGCCACCCTCTCCTACAATGAGCAGTTCTTC. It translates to CASSAEATLSYNEQFF.

This CDR3 is CASSSLAGSTQYF. In nucleotides, the CDR3 is TGTGCCAGCAGTTCTTTAGCGGGGAGTACGCAGTATTTT. The V gene is TRBV27, the J gene TRBJ2-3; 8 bases agree with TRBD2. V shed 4 bases and J 8 bases; nucleotides not matched to a gene: 5. This CDR3 contains 13 residues. Germline V gene data show CDR1 as MNHEY and CDR2 as SMNVEV (reference sequence).

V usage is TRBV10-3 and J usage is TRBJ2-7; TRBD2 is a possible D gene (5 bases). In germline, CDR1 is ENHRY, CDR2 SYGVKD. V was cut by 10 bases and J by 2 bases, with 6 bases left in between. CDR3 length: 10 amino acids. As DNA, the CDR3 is TGTGCCACCGGGACCTACGAGCAGTACTTC. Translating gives CATGTYEQYF.

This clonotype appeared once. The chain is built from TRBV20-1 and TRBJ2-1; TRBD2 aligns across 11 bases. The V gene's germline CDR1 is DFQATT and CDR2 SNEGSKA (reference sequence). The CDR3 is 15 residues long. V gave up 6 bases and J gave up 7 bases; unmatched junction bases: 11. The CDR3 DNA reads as TGCAGTGCGGACTTGACTAGCGGGAACTTTAATGAGCAGTTCTTC. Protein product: CSADLTSGNFNEQFF.

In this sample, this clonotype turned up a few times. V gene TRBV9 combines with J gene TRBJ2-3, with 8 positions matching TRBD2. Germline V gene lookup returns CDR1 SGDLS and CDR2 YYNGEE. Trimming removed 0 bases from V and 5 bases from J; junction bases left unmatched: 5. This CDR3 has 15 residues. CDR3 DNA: TGTGCCAGCAGCGTAGACGGGGGGGCCATAGATACGCAGTATTTT. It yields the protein CASSVDGGAIDTQYF. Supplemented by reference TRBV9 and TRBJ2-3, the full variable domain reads DSGVTQTPKHLITATGQRVTLRCSPRSGDLSVYWYQQSLDQGLQFLIQYYNGEERAKGNILERFSAQQFPDLHSELNLSSLELGDSALYFCASSVDGGAIDTQYFGPGTRLTVL.

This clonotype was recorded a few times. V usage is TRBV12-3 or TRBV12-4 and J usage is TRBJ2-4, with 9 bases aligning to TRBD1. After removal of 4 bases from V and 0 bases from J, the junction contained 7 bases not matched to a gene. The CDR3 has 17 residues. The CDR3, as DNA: TGTGCCAGCAGTTCCCGGACAGGGGACCTAGCCAAAAACATTCAGTACTTC. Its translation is CASSSRTGDLAKNIQYF.

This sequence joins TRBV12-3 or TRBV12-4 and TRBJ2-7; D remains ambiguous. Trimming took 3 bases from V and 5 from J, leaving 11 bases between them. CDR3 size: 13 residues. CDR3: CASSFDDPHEQYF. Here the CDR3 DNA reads TGTGCCAGCAGTTTCGACGACCCCCACGAGCAGTACTTC.

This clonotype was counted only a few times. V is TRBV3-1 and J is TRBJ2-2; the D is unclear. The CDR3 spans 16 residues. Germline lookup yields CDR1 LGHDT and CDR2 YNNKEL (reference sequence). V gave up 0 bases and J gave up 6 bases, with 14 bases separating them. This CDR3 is CASSQDVRSGAGELFF. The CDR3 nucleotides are TGTGCCAGCAGCCAAGATGTTCGGTCTGGGGCCGGGGAGCTGTTTTTT.

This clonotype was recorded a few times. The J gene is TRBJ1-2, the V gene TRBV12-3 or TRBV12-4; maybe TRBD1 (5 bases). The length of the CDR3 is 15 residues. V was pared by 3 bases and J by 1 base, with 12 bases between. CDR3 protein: CASSFPTTVNYGYTF. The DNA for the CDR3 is TGTGCCAGCAGTTTTCCCACGACAGTTAACTATGGCTACACCTTC.

CDR3 in amino acids: CASSPAPPRDNEQFF. For the CDR3, the DNA is TGTGCCAGCAGCCCGGCCCCCCCCAGGGACAATGAGCAGTTCTTC. The chain carries TRBV5-5 and TRBJ2-1; possible D gene TRBD1, 5 bases. Germline V gives CDR1 SGHKS, CDR2 YYEKEE (reference sequence). CDR3 length equals 15 residues. V was trimmed by 4 bases and J by 5 bases, leaving 16 bases between them.

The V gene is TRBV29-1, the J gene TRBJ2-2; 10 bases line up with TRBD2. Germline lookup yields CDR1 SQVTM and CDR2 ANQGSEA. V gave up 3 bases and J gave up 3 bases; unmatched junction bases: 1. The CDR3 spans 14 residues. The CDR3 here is CSVDSGGDTGELFF. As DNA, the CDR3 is TGCAGCGTTGACAGCGGGGGGGACACCGGGGAGCTGTTTTTT.

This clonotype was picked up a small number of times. This CDR3 is CASSQESGGYEQYF. CDR3 DNA sequence: TGTGCCAGCAGCCAAGAGTCCGGGGGTTACGAGCAGTACTTC. This chain connects TRBV4-2 to TRBJ2-7; D perhaps matches TRBD2 (6 bases). Germline V gene lookup returns CDR1 LGHNA and CDR2 YNFKEQ. This CDR3 region has 14 residues. V lost 0 bases and J 4 bases, leaving 10 bases between the germline ends.

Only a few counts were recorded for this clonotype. The CDR3 loop is CASSLDTRPMSYTF. Here the CDR3 DNA reads TGTGCCAGCAGCTTAGATACCAGGCCTATGAGCTACACCTTC. This rearrangement joins TRBV7-9 to TRBJ1-2; D ambiguous. Deletions cut 1 base from V and 9 bases from J, with 15 bases between. CDR1 SEHNR and CDR2 FQNEAQ come from the germline V gene (reference sequence). The CDR3 totals 14 residues.